A selection of T cell receptor beta chains follows, all from one sample in a study of tumor-infiltrating lymphocytes in localized non-small cell lung cancer. Assay used: immunoSEQ multiplex PCR; TCRdb lists only in-frame clones, some missing. The data show approximately 17,000 clones, 55% to 80% seen once. Source material: lung tumor tissue. The receptor source for this set is a human donor with non-small cell lung cancer. Each CDR3 is given with its conserved first and last residue. The D gene is left open where the match is weak. Clone size is given for some rows only: seen once, a few or many times, or a class if the clone is expanded.

.,TRBJ2-3,TRBV6-5,.,15,TGTGCCAGCAGTTACTCGCGGGATAGCGCAGATACGCAGTATTTT,CASSYSRDSADTQYF
.,TRBJ1-2,TRBV14,.,17,TGTGCCAGCAGCCACAGGAGTAGGGGTCGAGAGGGATATGGCTACACCTTC,CASSHRSRGREGYGYTF
.,TRBJ1-2,TRBV7-8,.,15,TGTGCCAGCAGCTTAGCGGGTGAAGCTAACTATGGCTACACCTTC,CASSLAGEANYGYTF
.,TRBJ1-1,TRBV11-3,.,13,TGTGCCAGCAGTCTAACCCAGAACACTGAAGCTTTCTTT,CASSLTQNTEAFF
.,TRBJ1-6,TRBV21-1,.,15,TGTGCCAGCAGCAAAGGAGGGGCGGAAAATTCACCCCTCCACTTT,CASSKGGAENSPLHF
.,TRBJ2-3,TRBV5-5,.,15,TGTGCCAGCAGCTTAACAGGGAGTAGGGGAGATACGCAGTATTTT,CASSLTGSRGDTQYF
once,TRBJ1-2,TRBV14,TRBD1,14,TGTGCCAGCAGCCAGGGGACAGGGATCTATGGCTACACCTTC,CASSQGTGIYGYTF
.,TRBJ1-2,TRBV9,.,15,TGTGCCAGCAGCTTTGCGGCCCACCCTAACTATGGCTACACCTTC,CASSFAAHPNYGYTF
few,TRBJ1-1,TRBV30,.,16,TGTGCCTGGCGAAAACGAGGGTCCTTAAGGGGGACTGAAGCTTTCTTT,CAWRKRGSLRGTEAFF
.,TRBJ1-4,TRBV6-1,.,13,TGTGCCAGCAGTACACGACAGGATGAAAAACTGTTTTTT,CASSTRQDEKLFF
.,TRBJ2-3,TRBV27,TRBD1,15,TGTGCCAGCAGTTTAAGGGACAGCCTTACAGATACGCAGTATTTT,CASSLRDSLTDTQYF
.,TRBJ2-1,TRBV6-1,TRBD2,14,TGTGCCAGCATAAAGTGGGAGGGGACCGATGAGCAGTTCTTC,CASIKWEGTDEQFF
few,TRBJ2-1,TRBV14,TRBD2,17,TGTGCCAGCAGCCAAGTTCCCGGGACTAGCTTTTACAATGAGCAGTTCTTC,CASSQVPGTSFYNEQFF
.,TRBJ2-7,TRBV10-3,.,16,TGTGCCATCAGTGAGTCGGGGACGGTTAGCTCCTACGAGCAGTACTTC,CAISESGTVSSYEQYF
.,TRBJ1-1,TRBV9,.,15,TGTGCCAGCAGCGTAGCTACCGGGAGTCATTCCGAAGCTTTCTTT,CASSVATGSHSEAFF
few,TRBJ2-7,TRBV11-3,.,14,TGTGCCAGCAGCCCGACCTACAACTCCTACGAGCAGTACTTC,CASSPTYNSYEQYF
.,TRBJ1-3,TRBV5-1,.,15,TGCGCCAGCAGAACCGACGGTAACTCTGGAAACACCATATATTTT,CASRTDGNSGNTIYF
.,TRBJ2-3,TRBV2,.,15,TGTGCCAGCAGTGAAGCCGGCCTAGGCACAGATACGCAGTATTTT,CASSEAGLGTDTQYF
.,TRBJ2-7,TRBV7-9,.,13,TGTGCCAGCCGGGACCCCCCATTGGGGGAGCAGTACTTC,CASRDPPLGEQYF
.,TRBJ2-7,TRBV10-1,TRBD1,13,TGCGCCAGCAGTCCACAGGGGGCCAGCGAGCAGTACTTC,CASSPQGASEQYF
.,TRBJ2-7,TRBV19,.,16,TGTGCCAGTAGTACCAGGGGTAGCGGAGACTCCTACGAGCAGTACTTC,CASSTRGSGDSYEQYF
few,TRBJ1-3,TRBV29-1,.,12,TGCAGCGGGAGTGCGGGTGGAAACACCATATATTTT,CSGSAGGNTIYF